The 8 T cell receptor beta chains presented below share a single source sample, sequenced in a study of identical twins. TCRdb re-called the 5' RACE reads with MiXCR, one entry per CDR3 protein. In the table there are roughly 720,000 distinct CDR3 sequences, roughly 20% of which are singletons. The sample was also reused in another study, on T cells expressing NK-cell markers.

Sample: PBMCs. Source of these receptors: a woman younger than 30 in good health.

This clonotype was counted only a few times. The rearrangement uses TRBV29-1 and TRBJ2-7; 8 nucleotides line up with TRBD2. This CDR3 has 14 amino acids. Losses at the gene ends were 7 bases for V and 4 bases for J; bases not matched to a gene: 12. Germline assignment: CDR1 SQVTM and CDR2 ANQGSEA. Here the CDR3 reads CSALTYGGAYEQYF. CDR3 coding DNA: TGCAGCGCGCTAACCTACGGGGGGGCTTACGAGCAGTACTTC.

The chain couples TRBV7-3 to TRBJ1-1; weak D call: TRBD1 (5 bases). The CDR3 length is 13 residues. Trimming left V 5 bases short and J 7 bases short, with 14 bases between. Germline loops: CDR1 SGHTA, CDR2 FQGTGA. CDR3 DNA: TGTGCCAGCAGCCCGGGGGGGGTCCTTGAAGCTTTCTTT. Its protein product is CASSPGGVLEAFF.

The chain has TRBV2 and TRBJ2-3; D unresolved. Germline V gene lookup returns CDR1 SNHLY and CDR2 FYNNEI. Trimming stripped 2 bases from V and 2 bases from J, with 8 bases between. There are 14 residues in the CDR3. This CDR3 reads CASSERLYTDTQYF. The CDR3, as DNA: TGTGCCAGCAGTGAAAGGCTTTACACAGATACGCAGTATTTT. Combining the CDR3 with reference TRBV2 and TRBJ2-3 gives the whole variable domain EPEVTQTPSHQVTQMGQEVILRCVPISNHLYFYWYRQILGQKVEFLVSFYNNEISEKSEIFDDQFSVERPDGSNFTLKIRSTKLEDSAMYFCASSERLYTDTQYFGPGTRLTVL.

The rearrangement links TRBV7-8 to TRBJ2-7; 7 bases agree with TRBD2. This CDR3 has 14 amino acids. Germline V gives CDR1 SGHVS, CDR2 FQNEAQ. V dropped 5 bases and J dropped 4; count of bases not matched to a gene: 8. The CDR3 DNA reads TGTGCCAGCAGCGACAGCGGGATTCGGTACGAGCAGTACTTC. Translation: CASSDSGIRYEQYF.

The chain couples TRBV29-1 to TRBJ1-1; possible D gene TRBD1, 5 bases. CDR3 length: 12 amino acids. V dropped 7 bases and J dropped 5 bases, with 14 bases sitting between them. Per germline, CDR1 SQVTM and CDR2 ANQGSEA. The CDR3, as DNA: TGCAGCGGTGCCCGGGGCGGAACTGAAGCTTTCTTT. It codes for CSGARGGTEAFF.

This clonotype was observed a few times. The chain is built from TRBV20-1 and TRBJ2-1; 10 nucleotides agree with TRBD2. After removal of 2 bases from V and 0 bases from J, the junction contained 10 bases not matched to a gene. This CDR3 is 18 amino acids long. Germline CDR1 reads DFQATT; CDR2 reads SNEGSKA (reference sequence). The CDR3 nucleotides are TGCAGTGCTAGAAACCTAGCGGGGGCCGACCTCTCCTACAATGAGCAGTTCTTC. Translation: CSARNLAGADLSYNEQFF.

This clonotype has ten or more counts. The J gene is TRBJ1-5, the V gene TRBV20-1, with TRBD1 matching 8 bases. With 1 base clipped from V and 6 bases from J, the junction kept 8 bases outside the gene matches. The CDR3 runs to 15 residues. The germline V gene encodes CDR1 DFQATT and CDR2 SNEGSKA (reference sequence). The CDR3 spells CSARVNGQGAQPQHF. DNA for the CDR3: TGCAGTGCTAGAGTAAACGGACAGGGCGCTCAGCCCCAGCATTTT.

There are a few counts of this clonotype. This chain uses TRBV10-3 with TRBJ1-1; D possibly corresponds to TRBD1 (5 bases). The V end lost 4 bases, the J end lost 5 bases, and 14 bases lay between the germline ends. The CDR3 totals 14 residues. CDR1 and CDR2 from the germline V gene are ENHRY and SYGVKD. The CDR3 reads CAISVAGLGTEAFF. Written as DNA, the CDR3 is TGTGCCATCAGTGTGGCAGGGCTGGGGACTGAAGCTTTCTTT.